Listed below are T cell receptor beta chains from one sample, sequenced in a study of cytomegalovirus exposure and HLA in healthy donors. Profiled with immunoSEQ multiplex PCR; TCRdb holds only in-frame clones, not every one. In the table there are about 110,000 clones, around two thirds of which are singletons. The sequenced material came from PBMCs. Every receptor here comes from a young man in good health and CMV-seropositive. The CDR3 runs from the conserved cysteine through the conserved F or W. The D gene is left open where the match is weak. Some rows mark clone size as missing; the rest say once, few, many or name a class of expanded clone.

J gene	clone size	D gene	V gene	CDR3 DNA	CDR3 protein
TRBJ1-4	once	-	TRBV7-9	TGTGCCAGCAGCTTACAGGGGGAAAAACTGTTTTTT	CASSLQGEKLFF
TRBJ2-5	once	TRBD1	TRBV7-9	TGTGCCAGCGCAGGGGGCGGCGAGACCCAGTACTTC	CASAGGGETQYF
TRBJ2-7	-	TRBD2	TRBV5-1	TGCGCCAGCGGACGAGGGAGGGAGTACGAGCAGTACTTC	CASGRGREYEQYF
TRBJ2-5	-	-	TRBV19	TGTGCCAGTAGTATAGACCGAGAGACCCAGTACTTC	CASSIDRETQYF
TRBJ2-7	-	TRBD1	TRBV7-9	TGTGCCAGCGGGACAGGGGTTCCTATCGAGCAGTACTTC	CASGTGVPIEQYF
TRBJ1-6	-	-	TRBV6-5	TGTGCCAGCAGGCAAACAGGATATAATTCACCCCTCCACTTT	CASRQTGYNSPLHF
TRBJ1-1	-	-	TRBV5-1	TGCGCCAGCAGCTGGAGGGAGAGCACTGAAGCTTTCTTT	CASSWRESTEAFF
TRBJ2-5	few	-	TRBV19	TGTGCCAGTAGTCCAGGGGTGTCGTCGGGTCTGGTACAAGAGACCCAGTACTTC	CASSPGVSSGLVQETQYF
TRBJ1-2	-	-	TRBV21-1	TGTGCCAGCAGCTTCCGGGACAGTGCTAACTATGGCTACACCTTC	CASSFRDSANYGYTF
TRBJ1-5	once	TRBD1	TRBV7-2	TGTGCCAGCAGCTTAGGGGGACAGGGAGGAGGTCAGCCCCAGCATTTT	CASSLGGQGGGQPQHF
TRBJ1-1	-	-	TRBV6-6	TGTGCCAGTAGTGCCACTAACACTGAAGCTTTCTTT	CASSATNTEAFF
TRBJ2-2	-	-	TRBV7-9	TGTGCCAGCTTCGTTGCAGGGGCAAACACCGGGGAGCTGTTTTTT	CASFVAGANTGELFF
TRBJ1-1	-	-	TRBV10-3	TGTGCCATCAGTGAGTCCCAACGAGGTCTCGGTGAAGCTTTCTTT	CAISESQRGLGEAFF
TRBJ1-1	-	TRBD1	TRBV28	TGTGCCAGCAGTCCGTGGACAGGGGGGCTGAACACTGAAGCTTTCTTT	CASSPWTGGLNTEAFF
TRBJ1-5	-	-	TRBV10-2	TGCGCCAGCAGTGAGTCAGCGGCGAGTCAGCCCCAGCATTTT	CASSESAASQPQHF
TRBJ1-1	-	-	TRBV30	TGTGCCTGCCAGACTGTTGAAGCTTTCTTT	CACQTVEAFF
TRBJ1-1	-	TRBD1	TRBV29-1	TGCAGCGTCGGGACAGGCCCCTATGAAGCTTTCTTT	CSVGTGPYEAFF
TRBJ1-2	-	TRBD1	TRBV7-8	TGTGCCAGCAGCTTAAAGAGGGGGCTTTTGGCGTGGGGCTACACCTTC	CASSLKRGLLAWGYTF
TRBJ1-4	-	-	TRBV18	TGTGCCAGCTCACCACCAGGACCCGGGGGAAAACTGTTTTTT	CASSPPGPGGKLFF
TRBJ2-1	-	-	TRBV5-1	TGCGCCAGCAGCTTTTCGGGAGCCCCCGTACATTACAATGAGCAGTTCTTC	CASSFSGAPVHYNEQFF
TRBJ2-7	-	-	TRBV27	TGTGCCAGCAGTTTTGGCACGCACTACGAGCAGTACTTC	CASSFGTHYEQYF
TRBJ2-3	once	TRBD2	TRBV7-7	TGTGCTAGCAGCTTAGGGTCGGGGGGGAGAGCAGATACGCAGTATTTT	CASSLGSGGRADTQYF
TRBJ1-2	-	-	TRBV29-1	TGCAGCGTTCACTATCGACAGAGCTACACCTTC	CSVHYRQSYTF
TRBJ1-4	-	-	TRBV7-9	TGTGCCAGCAGCTTGGGAGGGACAACTAATGAAAAACTGTTTTTT	CASSLGGTTNEKLFF